This TCR beta chain was documented in a study of regulatory T cells in long-lasting Graves disease. For TCR beta, libraries came from iRepertoire HTBI primers and Arm-PCR of CDR3 regions. TCRdb recomputed calls from the multiplex PCR reads with MiXCR, one row per CDR3 protein. The sample records about 430,000 distinct CDR3 sequences, around 20% being singletons. Indicated time point: persistent/refractory GD, antithyroid drugs over 5 years with positive TRAb. PBMCs were the source of the RNA used for TCR sequencing. Graves' disease diagnosis was established per American Thyroid Association guidelines. The sequence was collected from a female donor with Graves disease. Specimen: peripheral blood mononuclear cells (PBMCs), collected when the disease was refractory, from a patient treated with antithyroid drugs.

The CDR3 loop reads CASSFGGSSTEAFF. CDR3 bases: TGTGCCAGCAGCTTCGGAGGTTCGAGCACTGAAGCTTTCTTT. This chain joins TRBV5-4 and TRBJ1-1; D not resolved. Trimming pared 2 bases from V and 4 bases from J, leaving 12 bases between. The V gene's germline CDR1 is SGHNT and CDR2 YYREEE (reference sequence). This CDR3 has 14 residues.